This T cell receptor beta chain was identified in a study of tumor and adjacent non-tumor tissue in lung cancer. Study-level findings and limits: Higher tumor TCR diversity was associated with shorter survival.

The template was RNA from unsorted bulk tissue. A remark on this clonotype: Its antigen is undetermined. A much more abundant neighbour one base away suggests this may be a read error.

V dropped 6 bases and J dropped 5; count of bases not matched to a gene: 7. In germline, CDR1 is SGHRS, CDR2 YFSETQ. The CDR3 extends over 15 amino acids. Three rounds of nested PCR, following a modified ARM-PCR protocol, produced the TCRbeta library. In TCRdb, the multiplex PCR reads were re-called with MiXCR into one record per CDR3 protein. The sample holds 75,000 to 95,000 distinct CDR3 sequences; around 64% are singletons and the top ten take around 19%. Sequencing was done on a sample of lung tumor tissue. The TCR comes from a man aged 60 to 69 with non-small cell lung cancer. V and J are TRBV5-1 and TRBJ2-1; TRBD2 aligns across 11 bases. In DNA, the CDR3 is TGCGCCAGCACCTTACAGGGACTAGCGGACAATGAGCAGTTCTTC. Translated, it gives CASTLQGLADNEQFF.